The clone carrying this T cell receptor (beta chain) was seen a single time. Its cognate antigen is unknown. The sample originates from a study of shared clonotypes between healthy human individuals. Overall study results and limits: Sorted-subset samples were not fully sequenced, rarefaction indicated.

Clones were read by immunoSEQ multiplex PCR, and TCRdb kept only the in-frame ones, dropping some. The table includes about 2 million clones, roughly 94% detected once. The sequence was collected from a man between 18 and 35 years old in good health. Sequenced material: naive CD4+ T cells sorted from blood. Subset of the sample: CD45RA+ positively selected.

In DNA, the CDR3 is TGTGCCAGCAGCTTTCCCCCCTTCTACGAGCAGTACTTC. Translation: CASSFPPFYEQYF. The chain couples TRBV7-2 to TRBJ2-7; D remains unclear. Germline CDR1 is SGHTA and CDR2 is FQGNSA. This CDR3 is built from 13 residues. The V and J ends lost 3 bases and 3 bases respectively, with 9 bases between them.